The clone carrying this TCR beta chain was seen once. These data come from a study of blood T cell repertoires in COVID-19. Study context: In each case, the material was cDNA or gDNA derived from T cells, B-cell-depleted T cells, or PBMCs.

Recovered status applied to Cohort 3 donors who had two consecutive negative PCRs. It also applied to those with clearance or with symptom resolution. From germline, CDR1 is KGHSH and CDR2 LQKENI. V lost 3 bases and J lost 5; bases outside the gene matches: 8. This CDR3 spans 15 amino acids. Assay: immunoSEQ multiplex PCR; the TCRdb copy retains only in-frame clones and omits some. The data show 250,000 to 300,000 clones, with roughly 89% seen just once and 1.7% held by the top ten. The V gene is TRBV18, the J gene TRBJ2-7, with TRBD1 matching 9 bases. The receptor was derived from a woman aged 40-49 years who had recovered from COVID-19. The sequencing input was PBMCs or T cells enriched from blood (not recorded which). The DNA for the CDR3 is TGTGCCAGCTCACCCCCCGGGACAGGGAACCACGAGCAGTACTTC. Translated, it gives CASSPPGTGNHEQYF.